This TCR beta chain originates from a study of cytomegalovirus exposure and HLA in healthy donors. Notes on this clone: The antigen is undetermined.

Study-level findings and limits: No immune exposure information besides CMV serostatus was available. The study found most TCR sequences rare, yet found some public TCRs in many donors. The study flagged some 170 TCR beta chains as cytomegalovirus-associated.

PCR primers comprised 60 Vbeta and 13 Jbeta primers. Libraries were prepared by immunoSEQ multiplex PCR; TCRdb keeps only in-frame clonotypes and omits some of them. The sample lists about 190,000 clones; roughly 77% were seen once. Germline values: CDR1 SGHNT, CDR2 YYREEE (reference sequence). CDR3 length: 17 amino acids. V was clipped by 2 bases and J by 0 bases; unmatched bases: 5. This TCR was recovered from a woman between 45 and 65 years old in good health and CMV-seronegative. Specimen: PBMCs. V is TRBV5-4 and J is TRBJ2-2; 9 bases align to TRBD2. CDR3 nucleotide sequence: TGTGCCAGCAGCTTCATGTCTAGCGGGGCGAACACCGGGGAGCTGTTTTTT. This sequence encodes CASSFMSSGANTGELFF.